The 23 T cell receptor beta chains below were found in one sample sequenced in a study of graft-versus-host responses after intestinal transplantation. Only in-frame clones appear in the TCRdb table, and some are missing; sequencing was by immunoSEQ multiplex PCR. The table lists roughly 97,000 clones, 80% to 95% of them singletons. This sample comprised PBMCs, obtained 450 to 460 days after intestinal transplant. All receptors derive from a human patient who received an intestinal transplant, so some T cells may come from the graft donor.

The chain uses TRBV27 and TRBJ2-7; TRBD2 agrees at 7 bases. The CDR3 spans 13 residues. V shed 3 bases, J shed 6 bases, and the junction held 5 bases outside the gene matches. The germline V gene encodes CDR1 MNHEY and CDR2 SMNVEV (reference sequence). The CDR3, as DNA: TGTGCCAGCAGTTTCAGCGGGGAAAGCGAGCAGTACTTC. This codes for CASSFSGESEQYF.

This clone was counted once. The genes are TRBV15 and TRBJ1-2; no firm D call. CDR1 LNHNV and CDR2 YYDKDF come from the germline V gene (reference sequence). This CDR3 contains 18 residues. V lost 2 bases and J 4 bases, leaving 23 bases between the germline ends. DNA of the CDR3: TGTGCCACCAGCAGAATACCTCTTGCGGCCCTTGTGGGCTATGGCTACACCTTC. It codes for CATSRIPLAALVGYGYTF. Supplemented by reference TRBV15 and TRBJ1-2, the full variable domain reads DAMVIQNPRYQVTQFGKPVTLSCSQTLNHNVMYWYQQKSSQAPKLLFHYYDKDFNNEADTPDNFQSRRPNTSFCFLDIRSPGLGDTAMYLCATSRIPLAALVGYGYTFGSGTRLTVV.

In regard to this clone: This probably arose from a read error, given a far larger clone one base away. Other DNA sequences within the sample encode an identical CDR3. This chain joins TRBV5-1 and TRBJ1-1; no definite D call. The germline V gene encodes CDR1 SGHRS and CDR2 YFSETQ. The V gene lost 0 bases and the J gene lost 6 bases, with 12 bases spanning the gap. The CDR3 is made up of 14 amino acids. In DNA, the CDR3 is TGCGCCAGCAGCTTGGAGGCTGCTGCACCTGAAGCTTTCTTT. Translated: CASSLEAAAPEAFF.

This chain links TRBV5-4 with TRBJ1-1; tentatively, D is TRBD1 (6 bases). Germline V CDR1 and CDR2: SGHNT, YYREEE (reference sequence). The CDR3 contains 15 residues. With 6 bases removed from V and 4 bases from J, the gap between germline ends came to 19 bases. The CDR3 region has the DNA TGTGCCAGCACCCTTTACGGGGGCAGGAGCACTGAAGCTTTCTTT. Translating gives CASTLYGGRSTEAFF.

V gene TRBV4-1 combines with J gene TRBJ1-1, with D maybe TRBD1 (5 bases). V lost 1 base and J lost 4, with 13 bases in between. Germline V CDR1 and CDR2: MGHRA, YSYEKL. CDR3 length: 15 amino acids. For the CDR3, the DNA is TGCGCCAGCAGCCAAGGCGGGGGTGTGGGCACTGAAGCTTTCTTT. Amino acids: CASSQGGGVGTEAFF.

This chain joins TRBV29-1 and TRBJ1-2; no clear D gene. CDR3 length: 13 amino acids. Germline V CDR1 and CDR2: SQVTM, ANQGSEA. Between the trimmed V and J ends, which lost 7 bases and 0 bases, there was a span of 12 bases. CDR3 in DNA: TGCAGCGCCTCGGCAGGCTCTAACTATGGCTACACCTTC. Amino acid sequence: CSASAGSNYGYTF. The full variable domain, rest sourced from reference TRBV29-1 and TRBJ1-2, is SAVISQKPSRDICQRGTSLTIQCQVDSQVTMMFWYRQQPGQSLTLIATANQGSEATYESGFVIDKFPISRPNLTFSTLTVSNMSPEDSSIYLCSASAGSNYGYTFGSGTRLTVV.

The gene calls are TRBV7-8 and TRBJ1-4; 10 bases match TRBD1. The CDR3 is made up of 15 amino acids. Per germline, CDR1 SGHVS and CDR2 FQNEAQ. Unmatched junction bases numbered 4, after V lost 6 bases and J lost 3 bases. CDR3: CASRGQGTSNEKLFF. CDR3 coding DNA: TGTGCCAGCAGGGGACAGGGGACTTCTAATGAAAAACTGTTTTTT.

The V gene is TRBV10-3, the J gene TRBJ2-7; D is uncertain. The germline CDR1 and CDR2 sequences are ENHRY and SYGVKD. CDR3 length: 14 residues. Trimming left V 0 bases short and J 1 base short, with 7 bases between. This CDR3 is CAISESYGSYEQYF. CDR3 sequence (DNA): TGTGCCATCAGTGAGTCTTACGGGTCCTACGAGCAGTACTTC.

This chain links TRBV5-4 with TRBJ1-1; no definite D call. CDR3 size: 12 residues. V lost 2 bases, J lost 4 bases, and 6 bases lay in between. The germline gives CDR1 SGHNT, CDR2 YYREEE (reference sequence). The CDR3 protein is CASSFGGTEAFF. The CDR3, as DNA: TGTGCCAGCAGCTTCGGCGGCACTGAAGCTTTCTTT.

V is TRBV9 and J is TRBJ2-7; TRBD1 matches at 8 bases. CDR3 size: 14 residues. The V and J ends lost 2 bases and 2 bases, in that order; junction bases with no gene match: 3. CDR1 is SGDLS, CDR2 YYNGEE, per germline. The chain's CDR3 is CASSVGTGPYEQYF. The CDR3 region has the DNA TGTGCCAGCAGCGTTGGGACAGGACCCTACGAGCAGTACTTC.

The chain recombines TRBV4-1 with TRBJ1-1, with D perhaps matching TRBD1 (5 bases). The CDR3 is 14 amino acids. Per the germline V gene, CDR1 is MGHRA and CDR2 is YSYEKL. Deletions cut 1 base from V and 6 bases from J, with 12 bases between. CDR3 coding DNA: TGCGCCAGCAGCCAAGTCCATCAGGGCCCTGAAGCTTTCTTT. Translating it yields CASSQVHQGPEAFF.

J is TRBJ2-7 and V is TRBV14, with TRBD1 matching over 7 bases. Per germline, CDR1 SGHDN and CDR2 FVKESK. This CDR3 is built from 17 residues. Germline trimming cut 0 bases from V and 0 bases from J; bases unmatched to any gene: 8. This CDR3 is CASSQDPRQGGSYEQYF. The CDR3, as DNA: TGTGCCAGCAGCCAAGACCCTCGACAGGGCGGCTCCTACGAGCAGTACTTC.

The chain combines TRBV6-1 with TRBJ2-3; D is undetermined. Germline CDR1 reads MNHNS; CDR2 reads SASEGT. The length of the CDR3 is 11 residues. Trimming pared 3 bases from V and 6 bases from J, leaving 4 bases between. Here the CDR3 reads CASSDWDTQYF. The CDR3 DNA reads TGTGCCAGCAGTGACTGGGATACGCAGTATTTT.

CDR3 sequence reads: CASSSLTQGNYGYTF. The CDR3 DNA reads as TGTGCCAGCAGCTCCCTGACCCAAGGAAACTATGGCTACACCTTC. The J gene is TRBJ1-2, the V gene TRBV5-4, with D unclear. Trimming removed 3 bases from V and 2 bases from J, with 14 bases in between. Germline loops: CDR1 SGHNT, CDR2 YYREEE (reference sequence). The CDR3 extends over 15 amino acids.

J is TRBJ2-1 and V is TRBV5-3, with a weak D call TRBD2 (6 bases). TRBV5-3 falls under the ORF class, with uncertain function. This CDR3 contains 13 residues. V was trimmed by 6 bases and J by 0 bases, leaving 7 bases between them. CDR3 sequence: CARTGDSYNEQFF. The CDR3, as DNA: TGTGCCAGAACGGGGGACTCCTACAATGAGCAGTTCTTC.

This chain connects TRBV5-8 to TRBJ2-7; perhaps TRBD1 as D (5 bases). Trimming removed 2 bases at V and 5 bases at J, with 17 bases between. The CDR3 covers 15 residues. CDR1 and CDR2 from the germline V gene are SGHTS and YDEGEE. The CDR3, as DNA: TGTGCCAGCAGCTTAGAGACACAACCCAGGGACGAGCAGTACTTC. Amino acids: CASSLETQPRDEQYF.

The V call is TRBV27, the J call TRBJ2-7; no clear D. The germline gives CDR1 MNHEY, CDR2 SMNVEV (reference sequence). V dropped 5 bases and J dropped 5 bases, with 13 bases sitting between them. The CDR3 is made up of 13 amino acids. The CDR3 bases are TGTGCCAGCAGTCACTCGGAACCTAACGAGCAGTACTTC. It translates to CASSHSEPNEQYF.

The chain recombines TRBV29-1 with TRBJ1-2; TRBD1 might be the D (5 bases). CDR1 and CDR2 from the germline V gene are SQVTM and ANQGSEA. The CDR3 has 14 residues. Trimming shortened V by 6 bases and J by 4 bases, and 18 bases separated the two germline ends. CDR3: CSVATDNWRYGYTF. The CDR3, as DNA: TGCAGCGTCGCAACGGACAATTGGCGCTATGGCTACACCTTC.

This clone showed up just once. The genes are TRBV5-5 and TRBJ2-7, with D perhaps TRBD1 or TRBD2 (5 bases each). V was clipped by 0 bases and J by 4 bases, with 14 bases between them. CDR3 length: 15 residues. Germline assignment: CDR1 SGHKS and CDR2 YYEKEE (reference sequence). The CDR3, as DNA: TGTGCCAGCAGCTTGGCGGGACGGGTGATTTACGAGCAGTACTTC. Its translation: CASSLAGRVIYEQYF. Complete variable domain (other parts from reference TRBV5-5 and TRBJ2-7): DAGVTQSPTHLIKTRGQQVTLRCSPISGHKSVSWYQQVLGQGPQFIFQYYEKEERGRGNFPDRFSARQFPNYSSELNVNALLLGDSALYLCASSLAGRVIYEQYFGPGTRLTVT.

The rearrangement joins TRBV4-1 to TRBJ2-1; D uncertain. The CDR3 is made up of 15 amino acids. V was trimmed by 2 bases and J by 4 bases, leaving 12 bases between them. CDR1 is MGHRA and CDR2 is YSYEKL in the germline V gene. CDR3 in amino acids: CASSQTPGLYNEQFF. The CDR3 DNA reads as TGCGCCAGCAGCCAAACCCCCGGCTTGTACAATGAGCAGTTCTTC.

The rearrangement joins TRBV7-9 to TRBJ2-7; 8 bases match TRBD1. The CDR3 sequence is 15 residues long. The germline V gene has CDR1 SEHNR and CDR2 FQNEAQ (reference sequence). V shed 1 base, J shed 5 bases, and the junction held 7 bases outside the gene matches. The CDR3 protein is CASSLEGQGRNEQYF. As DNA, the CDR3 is TGTGCCAGCAGCTTAGAAGGACAGGGTAGAAACGAGCAGTACTTC. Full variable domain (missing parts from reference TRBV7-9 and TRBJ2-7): DTGVSQNPRHKITKRGQNVTFRCDPISEHNRLYWYRQTLGQGPEFLTYFQNEAQLEKSRLLSDRFSAERPKGSFSTLEIQRTEQGDSAMYLCASSLEGQGRNEQYFGPGTRLTVT.

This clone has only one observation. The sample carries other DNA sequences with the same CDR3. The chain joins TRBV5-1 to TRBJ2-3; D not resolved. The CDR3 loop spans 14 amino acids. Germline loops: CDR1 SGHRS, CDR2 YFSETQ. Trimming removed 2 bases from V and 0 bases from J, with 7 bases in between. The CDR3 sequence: CASSLGRSTDTQYF. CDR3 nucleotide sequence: TGCGCCAGCAGCTTAGGAAGAAGCACAGATACGCAGTATTTT. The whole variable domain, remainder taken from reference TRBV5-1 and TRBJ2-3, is KAGVTQTPRYLIKTRGQQVTLSCSPISGHRSVSWYQQTPGQGLQFLFEYFSETQRNKGNFPGRFSGRQFSNSRSEMNVSTLELGDSALYLCASSLGRSTDTQYFGPGTRLTVL.

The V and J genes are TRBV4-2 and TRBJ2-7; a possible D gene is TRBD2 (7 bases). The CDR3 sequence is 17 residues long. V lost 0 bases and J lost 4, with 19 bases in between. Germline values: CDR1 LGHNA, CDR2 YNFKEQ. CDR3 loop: CASSQEGWGGGEYEQYF. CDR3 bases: TGTGCCAGCAGCCAAGAGGGGTGGGGCGGGGGCGAATACGAGCAGTACTTC.